The 4 T cell receptor beta chains below were found in one sample sequenced in a study of radiotherapy plus CTLA-4 blockade in lung cancer. Here immunoSEQ multiplex PCR was the method, and the copy in TCRdb shows in-frame clones only, minus some. Altogether 90,000 to 100,000 clones are present, just over 85% being singletons, with the ten largest covering 4% to 6%. The input for sequencing was peripheral blood, taken from a patient treated with radiotherapy plus ipilimumab. The receptors derive from a human donor with non-small cell lung cancer that progressed on radiotherapy plus ipilimumab.

This CDR3 is CSGGRGVKQETQYF. The CDR3 nucleotides are TGCAGCGGGGGAAGGGGGGTAAAACAAGAGACCCAGTACTTC. The V gene is TRBV29-1, the J gene TRBJ2-5; D tentatively reads TRBD1 or TRBD2 (6 bases each). This CDR3 has 14 residues. Germline CDR1 reads SQVTM; CDR2 reads ANQGSEA. Trimming removed 7 bases from V and 2 bases from J, with 17 bases in between.

CDR3 sequence reads: CASSRGRIYNEQFF. CDR3 sequence (DNA): TGTGCCAGCAGTCGGGGGAGGATCTACAATGAGCAGTTCTTC. This chain links TRBV2 with TRBJ2-1, with a weak D call TRBD2 (6 bases). The CDR3 length is 14 residues. Per germline, CDR1 SNHLY and CDR2 FYNNEI. V lost 5 bases and J 3 bases, leaving 11 bases between the germline ends. The variable domain in full, with the rest retrieved from reference TRBV2 and TRBJ2-1, is EPEVTQTPSHQVTQMGQEVILRCVPISNHLYFYWYRQILGQKVEFLVSFYNNEISEKSEIFDDQFSVERPDGSNFTLKIRSTKLEDSAMYFCASSRGRIYNEQFFGPGTRLTVL.

The CDR3 is CASKGIAGGSGELFF. The CDR3 DNA sequence: TGTGCCAGCAAGGGGATAGCGGGAGGGTCCGGGGAGCTGTTTTTT. The chain carries TRBV2 and TRBJ2-2; 11 nucleotides match TRBD2. This CDR3 region has 15 residues. Trimming at V came to 7 bases and at J to 6 bases, leaving 7 bases not matched to a gene. Germline V gene data show CDR1 as SNHLY and CDR2 as FYNNEI.

Only one count was recorded for this clone. The chain has TRBV30 and TRBJ2-1, with D perhaps matching TRBD2 (6 bases). The CDR3 sequence is 14 residues long. V dropped 2 bases and J dropped 6 bases, with 14 bases sitting between them. Germline V gene lookup returns CDR1 GTSNPN and CDR2 SVGIG (reference sequence). The CDR3, as DNA: TGTGCCTGGAGTTTTACCGGGGGAGGCAATGAGCAGTTCTTC. Translation gives CAWSFTGGGNEQFF.